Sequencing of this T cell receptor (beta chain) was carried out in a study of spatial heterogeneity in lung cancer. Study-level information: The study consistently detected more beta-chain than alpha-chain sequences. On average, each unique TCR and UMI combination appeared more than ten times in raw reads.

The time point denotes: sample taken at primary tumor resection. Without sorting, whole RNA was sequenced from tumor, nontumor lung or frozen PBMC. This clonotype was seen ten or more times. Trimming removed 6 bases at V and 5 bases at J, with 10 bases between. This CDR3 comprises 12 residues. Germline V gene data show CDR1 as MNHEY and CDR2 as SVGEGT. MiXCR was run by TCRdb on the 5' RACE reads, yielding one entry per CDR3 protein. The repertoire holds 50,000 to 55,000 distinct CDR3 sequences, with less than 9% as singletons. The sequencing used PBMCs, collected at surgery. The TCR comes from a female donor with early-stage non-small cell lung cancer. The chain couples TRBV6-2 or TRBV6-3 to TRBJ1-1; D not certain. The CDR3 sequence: CASSRGETEAFF. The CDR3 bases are TGTGCCAGCAGCCGCGGGGAAACTGAAGCTTTCTTT.